The sequence of this TCR beta chain was determined in a study of blood T cells in healthy people across ages. With each sample, at least 5 micrograms of total RNA were extracted. Primers used in a second PCR of roughly 6 to 11 cycles were a sample-barcoded 5' primer and a J-beta primer mix. One entry per CDR3 protein, called by TCRdb with MiXCR from the 5' RACE reads. The sample has almost 1 million distinct CDR3 sequences, roughly 51% seen once; the top ten hold about 20%. Study conclusions and caveats: There were more naive CD4+ cells and higher diversity in long-lived donors than in aged donors.

As to this clonotype: Its antigen is unidentified.

The sequence was obtained from a woman in her sixties in good health. Sequenced: blood.

DNA for the CDR3: TGTGCCAGCAGCTCCCTTAGCGGGAGGGCCACATTCGAGCAGTACTTC. It codes for CASSSLSGRATFEQYF. The chain uses TRBV11-2 and TRBJ2-5; TRBD2 matches 11 bases. The DNA end is more similar to TRBJ2-7, so the J call may be wrong. Germline values: CDR1 SGHAT, CDR2 FQNNGV. The CDR3 consists of 16 residues.